The entry below describes one T cell receptor beta chain. V trimming: 1 base; J trimming: 8 bases; junction bases outside the gene matches: 6. The CDR3 extends over 14 amino acids. CDR1 is LNHDA and CDR2 is SQIVND in the germline V gene (reference sequence). Per the study methods: How many nucleated cells were present was estimated from reference gene primer amplification. Clones were sequenced by immunoSEQ multiplex PCR, and TCRdb holds only the in-frame ones, with some missing. The DNA was the basis for D and trimming; V, J and clone size are from that table. The data contain some 200,000 clones, roughly 81% of them singletons. This record comes from a study of blood T cell repertoires in COVID-19. Looking at the study overall: COVID-19 samples from acute and convalescent phases originated in the United States, Italy and Spain.

The sample was peripheral blood. The chain employs TRBV19 and TRBJ1-2; 8 bases agree with TRBD1. The receptor was derived from a woman between 50 and 59 years old with active or convalescent COVID-19. Written as DNA, the CDR3 is TGTGCCAGTAGTATAGGGTGGCAGGGGGCGGGCTACACCTTC. Protein sequence: CASSIGWQGAGYTF.